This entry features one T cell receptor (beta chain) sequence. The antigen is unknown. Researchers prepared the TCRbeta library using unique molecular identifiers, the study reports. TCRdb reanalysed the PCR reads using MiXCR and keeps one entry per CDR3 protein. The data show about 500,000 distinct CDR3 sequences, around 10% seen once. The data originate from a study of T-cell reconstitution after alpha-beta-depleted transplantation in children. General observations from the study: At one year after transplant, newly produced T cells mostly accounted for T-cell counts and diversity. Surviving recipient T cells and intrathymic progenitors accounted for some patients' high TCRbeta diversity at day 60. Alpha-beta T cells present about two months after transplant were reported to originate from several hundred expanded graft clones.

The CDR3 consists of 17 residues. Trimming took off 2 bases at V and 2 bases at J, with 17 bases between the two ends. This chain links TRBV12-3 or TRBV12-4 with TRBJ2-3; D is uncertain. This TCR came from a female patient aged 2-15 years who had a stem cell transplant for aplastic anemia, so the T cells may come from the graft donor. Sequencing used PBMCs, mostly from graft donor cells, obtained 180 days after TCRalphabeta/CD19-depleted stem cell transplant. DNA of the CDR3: TGTGCCAGCAGTTTAAAAGTTGGGCCAAGTATCACAGATACGCAGTATTTT. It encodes CASSLKVGPSITDTQYF.